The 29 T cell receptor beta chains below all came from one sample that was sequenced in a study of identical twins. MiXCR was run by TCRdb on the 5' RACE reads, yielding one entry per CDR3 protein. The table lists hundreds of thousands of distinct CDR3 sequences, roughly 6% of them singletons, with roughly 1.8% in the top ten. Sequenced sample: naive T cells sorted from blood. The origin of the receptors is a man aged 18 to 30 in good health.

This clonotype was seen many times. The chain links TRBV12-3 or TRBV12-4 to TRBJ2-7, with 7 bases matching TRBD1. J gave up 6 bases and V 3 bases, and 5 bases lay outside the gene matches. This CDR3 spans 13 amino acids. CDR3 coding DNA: TGTGCCAGCAGTTTGGGCAGGGGGTCCGAGCAGTACGTC. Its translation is CASSLGRGSEQYV.

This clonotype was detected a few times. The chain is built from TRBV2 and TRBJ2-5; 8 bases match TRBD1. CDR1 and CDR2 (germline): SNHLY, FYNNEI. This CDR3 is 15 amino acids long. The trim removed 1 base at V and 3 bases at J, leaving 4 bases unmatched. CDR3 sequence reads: CASSEGGQAKETQYF. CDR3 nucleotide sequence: TGTGCCAGCAGTGAAGGGGGACAGGCCAAAGAGACCCAGTACTTC.

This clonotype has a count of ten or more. CDR3 sequence (DNA): TGTGCCAGCAACGCGGGAGTTGGCACAGATACGCAGTATTTT. Its protein product is CASNAGVGTDTQYF. V is TRBV6-1 and J is TRBJ2-3; 7 bases line up with TRBD2. The V gene's germline CDR1 is MNHNS and CDR2 SASEGT. V trimming: 7 bases; J trimming: 1 base; junction bases outside the gene matches: 5. This CDR3 region has 14 residues.

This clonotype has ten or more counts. This CDR3 is CASSLVVGLADVFTDTQYF. As DNA, the CDR3 is TGTGCCAGCAGCTTGGTCGTGGGGCTAGCGGATGTCTTCACAGATACGCAGTATTTT. The chain couples TRBV5-6 to TRBJ2-3, with 7 positions matching TRBD2. The CDR3 sequence is 19 residues long. After removal of 0 bases from V and 2 bases from J, the junction contained 15 bases not matched to a gene. Germline V lookup: CDR1 SGHDT, CDR2 YYEEEE.

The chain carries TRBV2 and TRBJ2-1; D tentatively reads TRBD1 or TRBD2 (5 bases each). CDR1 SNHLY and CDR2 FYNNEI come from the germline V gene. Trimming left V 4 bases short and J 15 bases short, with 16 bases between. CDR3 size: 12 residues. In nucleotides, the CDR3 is TGTGCCAGCAGTGTTTTAAATGGGGGATGGTTCTTC. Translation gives CASSVLNGGWFF.

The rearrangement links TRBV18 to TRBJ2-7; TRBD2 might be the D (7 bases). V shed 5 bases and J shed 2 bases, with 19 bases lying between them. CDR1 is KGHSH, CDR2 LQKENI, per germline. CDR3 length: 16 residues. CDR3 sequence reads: CASSAGVRDRPYEQYF. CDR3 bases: TGTGCCAGCTCAGCGGGGGTCCGAGACAGGCCCTACGAGCAGTACTTC.

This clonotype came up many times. Here the CDR3 DNA reads TGTGCCAGCAGTTTTCAGGGGATAGGTAATTCACCCCTCCACTTT. The encoded protein is CASSFQGIGNSPLHF. The V call is TRBV12-3 or TRBV12-4, the J call TRBJ1-6; possibly TRBD1 for D (6 bases). The V and J ends lost 3 bases and 6 bases respectively, with 12 bases between them. The CDR3 runs to 15 residues.

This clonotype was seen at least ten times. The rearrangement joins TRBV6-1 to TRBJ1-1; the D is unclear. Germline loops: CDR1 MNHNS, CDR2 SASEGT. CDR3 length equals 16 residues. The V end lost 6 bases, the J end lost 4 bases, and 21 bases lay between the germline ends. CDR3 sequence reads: CASSQDGARLGTEAFF. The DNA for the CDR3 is TGTGCCAGCAGCCAGGACGGAGCCCGTTTGGGCACTGAAGCTTTCTTT.

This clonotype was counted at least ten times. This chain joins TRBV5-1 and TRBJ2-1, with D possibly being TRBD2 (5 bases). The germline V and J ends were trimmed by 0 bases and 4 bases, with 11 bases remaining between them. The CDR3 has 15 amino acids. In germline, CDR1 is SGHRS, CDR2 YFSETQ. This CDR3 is CASSLDEGRYNEQFF. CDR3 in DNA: TGCGCCAGCAGCTTGGATGAGGGCCGGTACAATGAGCAGTTCTTC. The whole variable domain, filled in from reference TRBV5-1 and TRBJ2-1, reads KAGVTQTPRYLIKTRGQQVTLSCSPISGHRSVSWYQQTPGQGLQFLFEYFSETQRNKGNFPGRFSGRQFSNSRSEMNVSTLELGDSALYLCASSLDEGRYNEQFFGPGTRLTVL.

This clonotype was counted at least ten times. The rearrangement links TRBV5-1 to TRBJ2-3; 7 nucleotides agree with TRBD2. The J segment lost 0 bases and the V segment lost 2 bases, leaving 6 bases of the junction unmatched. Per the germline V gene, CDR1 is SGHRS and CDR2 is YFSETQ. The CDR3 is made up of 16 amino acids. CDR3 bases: TGCGCCAGCAGCTTTGCAAGCGGGGCGAGCACAGATACGCAGTATTTT. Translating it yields CASSFASGASTDTQYF.

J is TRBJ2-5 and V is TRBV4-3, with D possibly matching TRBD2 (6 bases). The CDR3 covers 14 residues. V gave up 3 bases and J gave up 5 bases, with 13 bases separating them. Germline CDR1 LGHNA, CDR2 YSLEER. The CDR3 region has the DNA TGCGCCAGCAGCCACGGACTATTGGGGGAGACCCAGTACTTC. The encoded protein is CASSHGLLGETQYF.

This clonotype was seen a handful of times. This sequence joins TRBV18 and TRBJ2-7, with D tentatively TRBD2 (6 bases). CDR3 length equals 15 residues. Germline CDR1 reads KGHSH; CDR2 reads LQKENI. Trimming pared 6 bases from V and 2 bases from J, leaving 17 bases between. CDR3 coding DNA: TGTGCCAGCTCTCCCGCTAGCGTAAACGCCTACGAGCAGTACGTC. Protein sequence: CASSPASVNAYEQYV.

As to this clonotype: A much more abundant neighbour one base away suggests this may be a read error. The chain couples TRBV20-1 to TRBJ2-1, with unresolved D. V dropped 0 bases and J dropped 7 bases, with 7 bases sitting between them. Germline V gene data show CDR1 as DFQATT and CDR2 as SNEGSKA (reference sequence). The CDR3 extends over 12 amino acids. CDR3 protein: CSARDCINEQFF. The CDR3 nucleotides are TGCAGTGCTAGAGATTGCATAAATGAGCAGTTCTTC.

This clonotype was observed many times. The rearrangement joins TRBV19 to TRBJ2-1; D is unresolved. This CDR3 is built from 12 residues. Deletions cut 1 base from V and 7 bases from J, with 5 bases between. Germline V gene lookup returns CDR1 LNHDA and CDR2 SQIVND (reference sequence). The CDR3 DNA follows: TGTGCCAGTAGTATAGTCAAGAATGAGCAGTTCTTC. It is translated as CASSIVKNEQFF.

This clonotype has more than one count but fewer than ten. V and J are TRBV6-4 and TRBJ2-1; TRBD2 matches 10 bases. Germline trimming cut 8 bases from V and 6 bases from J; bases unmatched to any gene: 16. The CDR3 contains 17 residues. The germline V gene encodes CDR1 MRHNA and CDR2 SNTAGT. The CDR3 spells CASSRIAGGGPVNEQFF. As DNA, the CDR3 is TGTGCCAGCTCCCGGATAGCGGGAGGAGGTCCGGTCAATGAGCAGTTCTTC.

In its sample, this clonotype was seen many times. The CDR3: CSAGDSPLHF. For the CDR3, the DNA is TGCAGTGCTGGGGATTCACCCCTCCACTTT. The rearrangement uses TRBV20-1 and TRBJ1-6; D is uncertain. Germline lookup yields CDR1 DFQATT and CDR2 SNEGSKA (reference sequence). With 5 bases removed from V and 8 bases from J, the gap between germline ends came to 4 bases. This CDR3 spans 10 amino acids.

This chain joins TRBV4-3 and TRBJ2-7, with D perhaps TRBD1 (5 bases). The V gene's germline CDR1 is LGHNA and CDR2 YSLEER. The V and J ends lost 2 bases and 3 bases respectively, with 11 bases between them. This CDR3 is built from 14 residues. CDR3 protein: CASSQRLGDYEQYF. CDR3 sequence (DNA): TGCGCCAGCAGCCAACGGCTAGGGGACTACGAGCAGTACTTC.

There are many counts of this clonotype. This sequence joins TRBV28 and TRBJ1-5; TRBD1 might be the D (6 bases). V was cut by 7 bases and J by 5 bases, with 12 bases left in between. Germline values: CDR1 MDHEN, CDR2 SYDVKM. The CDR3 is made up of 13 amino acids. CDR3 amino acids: CASIGQGHQPQHF. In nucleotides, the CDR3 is TGTGCCAGCATAGGGCAGGGGCATCAGCCCCAGCATTTT.

The CDR3 region has the DNA TGTGCAGCCCAGGGGGCTTCGAACACCGGGGAGCTGTTTTTT. Protein: CAAQGASNTGELFF. V gene TRBV6-1 combines with J gene TRBJ2-2; 8 bases are a match to TRBD1. The CDR3 loop spans 14 amino acids. Germline CDR1 and CDR2: MNHNS and SASEGT.

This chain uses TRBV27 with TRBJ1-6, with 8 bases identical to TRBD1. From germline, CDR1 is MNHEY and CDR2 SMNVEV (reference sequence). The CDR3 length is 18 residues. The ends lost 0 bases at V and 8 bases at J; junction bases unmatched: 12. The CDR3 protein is CASSLSGRRGPSDSPLHF. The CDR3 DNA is TGTGCCAGCAGTTTATCGGGGCGCAGGGGGCCCTCGGATTCACCCCTCCACTTT.

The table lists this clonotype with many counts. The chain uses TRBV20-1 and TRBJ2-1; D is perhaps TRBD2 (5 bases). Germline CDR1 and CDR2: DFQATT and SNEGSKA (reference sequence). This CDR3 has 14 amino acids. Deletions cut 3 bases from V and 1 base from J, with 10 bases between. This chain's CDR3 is CSASMRDSYNEQFF. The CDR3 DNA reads TGCAGTGCTAGTATGAGGGATTCCTACAATGAGCAGTTCTTC.

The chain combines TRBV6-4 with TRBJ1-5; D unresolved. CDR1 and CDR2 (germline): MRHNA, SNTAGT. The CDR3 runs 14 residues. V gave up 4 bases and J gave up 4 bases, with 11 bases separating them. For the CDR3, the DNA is TGTGCCAGCAGTGGAGTTTGGGTTAATCAGCCCCAGCATTTT. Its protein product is CASSGVWVNQPQHF.

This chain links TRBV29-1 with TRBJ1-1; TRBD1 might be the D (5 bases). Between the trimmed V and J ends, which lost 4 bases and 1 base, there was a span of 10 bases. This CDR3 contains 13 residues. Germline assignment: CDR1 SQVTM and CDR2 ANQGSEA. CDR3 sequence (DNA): TGCAGCGTTGCAACGGGGACGAACACTGAAGCTTTCTTT. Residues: CSVATGTNTEAFF.

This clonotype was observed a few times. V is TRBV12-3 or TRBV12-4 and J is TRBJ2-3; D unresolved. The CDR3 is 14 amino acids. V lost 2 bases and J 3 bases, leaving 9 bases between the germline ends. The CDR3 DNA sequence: TGTGCCAGCAGTTTAACTGCGATTACAGATACGCAGTATTTT. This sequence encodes CASSLTAITDTQYF.

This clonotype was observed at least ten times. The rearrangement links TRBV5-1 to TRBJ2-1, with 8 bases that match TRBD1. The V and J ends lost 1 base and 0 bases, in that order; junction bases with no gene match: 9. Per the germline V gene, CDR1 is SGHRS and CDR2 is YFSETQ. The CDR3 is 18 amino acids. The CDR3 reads CASSLTRDRKSSYNEQFF. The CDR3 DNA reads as TGCGCCAGCAGCTTGACCCGGGACAGGAAGAGCTCCTACAATGAGCAGTTCTTC.

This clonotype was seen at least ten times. CDR3 in amino acids: CASSLSRAYEQFF. The CDR3, as DNA: TGTGCCAGCAGCTTAAGCCGAGCGTATGAGCAGTTCTTC. V usage is TRBV7-3 and J usage is TRBJ2-1; D remains ambiguous. Looked up from germline, CDR1 is SGHTA and CDR2 is FQGTGA. The CDR3 consists of 13 residues. Trimming removed 1 base from V and 8 bases from J, with 9 bases in between.

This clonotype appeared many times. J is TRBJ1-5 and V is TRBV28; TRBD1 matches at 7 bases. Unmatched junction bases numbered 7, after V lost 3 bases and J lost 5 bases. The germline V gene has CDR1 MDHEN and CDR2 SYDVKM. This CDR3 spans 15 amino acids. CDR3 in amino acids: CASSLSRGKHQPQHF. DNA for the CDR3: TGTGCCAGCAGTTTGTCCAGGGGGAAGCATCAGCCCCAGCATTTT.

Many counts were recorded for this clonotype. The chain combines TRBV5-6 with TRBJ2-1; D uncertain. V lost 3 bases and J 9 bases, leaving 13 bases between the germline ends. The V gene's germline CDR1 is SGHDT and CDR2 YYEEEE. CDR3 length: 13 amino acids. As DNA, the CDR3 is TGTGCCAGCAGCTCCCGTGGTCTGTCTGAGCAGTTCTTC. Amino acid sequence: CASSSRGLSEQFF.

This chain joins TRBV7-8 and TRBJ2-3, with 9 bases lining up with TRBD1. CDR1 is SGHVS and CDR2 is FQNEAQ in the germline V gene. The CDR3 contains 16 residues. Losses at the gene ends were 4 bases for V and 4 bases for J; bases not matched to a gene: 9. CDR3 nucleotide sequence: TGTGCCAGCAGCTCAAACCCGGGACAGGGTCCAGATACGCAGTATTTT. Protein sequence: CASSSNPGQGPDTQYF.